The clone carrying this T cell receptor (beta chain) has just a few counts. Its specificity is unknown. The CDR3 has 13 residues. CDR1 is DFQATT and CDR2 is SNEGSKA in the germline V gene (reference sequence). Trimming shortened V by 3 bases and J by 0 bases, and 8 bases separated the two germline ends. The sample is drawn from a study of blood T cells in healthy people across ages. Through a sample-barcoded 5' primer and a J-beta primer mix, a second PCR was run for roughly 6 to 11 cycles. All cDNA molecules were each tagged by a template-switch adaptor with 12 random nucleotides. TCRdb re-analysed the 5' RACE reads in MiXCR, keeping a single row per CDR3 protein. Seen here are about 1 million distinct CDR3 sequences, more than 40% observed once, and the top ten hold approximately 17%. General study findings and limits: Whereas aged donors had fewer naive CD4+ cells, long-lived donors had more of them and higher diversity.

The V and J genes are TRBV20-1 and TRBJ1-1; D is ambiguous. The sample comprised blood. The origin of this receptor is a woman in her fifties or sixties in good health. The CDR3: CSASLYLNTEAFF. CDR3 in DNA: TGCAGTGCTAGTCTTTATTTGAACACTGAAGCTTTCTTT.